The 10 T cell receptor beta chains below come from one sample, sequenced in a study of tumor and adjacent non-tumor tissue in lung cancer. The template was RNA from unsorted bulk tissue. TCRbeta libraries were built with three rounds of nested PCR, modified from ARM-PCR. In TCRdb, the multiplex PCR reads were re-called with MiXCR into one record per CDR3 protein. The sample carries approximately 65,000 distinct CDR3 sequences, roughly 60% recorded once. What was sequenced was lung tumor tissue. The source of these receptors is a man in his forties or fifties with non-small cell lung cancer.

A remark on this clonotype: One end of the junction varies from germline; a read error may be responsible. The V and J genes are TRBV6-1 and TRBJ2-3; unclear D gene. The CDR3 is 11 amino acids. CDR1 is MNHNS, CDR2 SASEGT, per germline. The chain's CDR3 is CASSPPDTQYF. The CDR3 bases are TGTGCCAGCAGTCCGCCGGATACGCAATATTTT.

CDR3 nucleotide sequence: TGCAGTGCTAGAGACCAACTCGGAGTGGGCAGTTTCACCTTC. Translated: CSARDQLGVGSFTF. The rearrangement joins TRBV20-1 to TRBJ1-2; unclear D gene. Looked up from germline, CDR1 is DFQATT and CDR2 is SNEGSKA (reference sequence). The CDR3 runs 14 residues. Trimming took 0 bases from V and 13 from J, leaving 21 bases between them.

As concerns this clonotype: An end of the junction differs from the germline gene, which may be a read error. This chain links TRBV12-3 or TRBV12-4 with TRBJ2-3; 7 bases map to TRBD2. This CDR3 spans 15 amino acids. The CDR3 spells CASSVAGVEADTHYF. In DNA, the CDR3 is TGTGCCAGCAGCGTCGCGGGAGTCGAAGCAGATACGCACTATTTT.

About this clonotype itself: Germline and junction disagree at one end, which may indicate a read error. The chain uses TRBV5-1 and TRBJ1-1; D call uncertain. The CDR3 contains 14 residues. Germline loops: CDR1 SGHRS, CDR2 YFSETQ. CDR3 protein: CPSSSGPRNTEAFF. CDR3 DNA: TGCCCCAGCAGCTCCGGACCGAGGAACACTGAAGCTTTCTTT.

This clonotype was seen a few times. Germline is not matched at one junction end, which may reflect a read error. The chain links TRBV11-2 to TRBJ2-2; the match to TRBD2 covers 8 bases. There are 16 residues in the CDR3. The V gene's germline CDR1 is SGHAT and CDR2 FQNNGV. Written as DNA, the CDR3 is TGTGCCAACAGCTTAGTGCGGGGGGCAAAAACCGGGGAGTTGTTTTTT. It specifies CANSLVRGAKTGELFF.

This clonotype occurred a few times. V and J are TRBV11-2 and TRBJ2-2, with a tentative D call TRBD2 (6 bases). There are 15 residues in the CDR3. Germline V lookup: CDR1 SGHAT, CDR2 FQNNGV. The CDR3 here is CANSNQLWEAGELFF. CDR3 nucleotide sequence: TGTGCTAACAGCAATCAACTATGGGAGGCAGGGGAGCTGTTTTTT.

For this clonotype: This may come from a read error, since a much larger clone is one base off. The CDR3 ends on some other residue instead of the conserved phenylalanine or tryptophan, so this is likely a read error. The V call is TRBV13, the J call TRBJ2-7, with 7 nucleotides matching TRBD2. V was clipped by 3 bases and J by 0 bases; unmatched bases: 8. Germline CDR1 and CDR2: PRHDT and FYEKMQ (reference sequence). The CDR3 runs to 16 residues. The CDR3 DNA sequence: TGTGCCAGCAGCTTTGGTAGCGGGTTGCCCTCCTACGAGCAGTACATC. Protein product: CASSFGSGLPSYEQYI.

With respect to this clonotype: At one of its ends the junction is not consistent with the germline gene, which may arise from a read error. The gene calls are TRBV6-5 and TRBJ2-7, with TRBD1 matching 9 bases. Per germline, CDR1 MNHEY and CDR2 SVGAGI. The CDR3 is made up of 15 amino acids. CDR3 sequence reads: CASSYSMGQGYERYF. The CDR3 DNA follows: TGTGCCAGCAGTTACTCCATGGGACAGGGCTACGAGCGGTACTTC.

This clonotype was picked up a small number of times. This may stem from a read error, because a much larger clone lies one nucleotide away. This chain uses TRBV20-1 with TRBJ1-2, with D possibly TRBD1 on 5 matching bases. V gave up 5 bases and J gave up 3 bases, with 13 bases separating them. CDR3 length: 13 amino acids. The germline V gene has CDR1 DFQATT and CDR2 SNEGSKA (reference sequence). The CDR3 bases are TGCAGTGCTGGGTCAGGGACCGACTATGGCTACACCTTC. It translates to CSAGSGTDYGYTF.

This clonotype was seen repeatedly, ten times or more. The V and J genes are TRBV29-1 and TRBJ2-2; 9 nucleotides align to TRBD2. J was trimmed by 4 bases and V by 4 bases; bases with no gene match: 1. The CDR3 runs to 13 residues. Germline CDR1 reads SQVTM; CDR2 reads ANQGSEA. The CDR3 DNA reads TGCAGCGTTGGGACTAGCGTCACCGGGGAGCTGTTTTTT. This encodes CSVGTSVTGELFF.